This T cell receptor beta chain originates from a study of CD8 T cells in Susac syndrome. Comments on this clonotype: The junction differs from germline at one of its ends, possibly a read error.

The length of the CDR3 is 12 residues. Germline V CDR1 and CDR2: SQVTM, ANQGSEA. RNA in amounts of roughly 0.5 to 1 ug was reverse transcribed with random hexamers. TCR beta CDR3 was amplified by immunoSEQ covering 54 Vbeta and 13 Jbeta. TCRdb reprocessed the immunoSEQ multiplex PCR reads via MiXCR and lists one record per CDR3 protein. The sample has approximately 230,000 distinct CDR3 sequences; just over 90% are singletons. From blood CD8+ and CD4+ T cells, the TCR beta chain was sequenced. While CD8+ and CD4+ T cells were isolated negatively, TEMRA cells were enriched by FACS. The specimen sequenced was CD4+ T cells from PBMCs. This sequence was found in a human donor with multiple sclerosis. The chain recombines TRBV29-1 with TRBJ1-1; D is unresolved. The CDR3 spells CSVEGGRAEASF. For the CDR3, the DNA is TGCAGCGTTGAGGGAGGGAGGGCTGAAGCTTCCTTT.